This passage covers 27 T cell receptor beta chains from one sample sequenced in a study of long-term antiretroviral therapy in people with HIV. The run of the v3.0 immunoSEQ assay was at survey level. Method: immunoSEQ multiplex PCR; TCRdb's copy keeps in-frame clones and lacks some. The sample lists around 29,000 clones, around nine tenths occurring once. Sequenced material: unsorted PBMCs, taken 1.1 years after starting antiretroviral therapy. All receptors derive from a man aged 18 to 35 with HIV.

The chain employs TRBV7-9 and TRBJ2-5, with 7 nucleotides matching TRBD2. Germline V gives CDR1 SEHNR, CDR2 FQNEAQ (reference sequence). The length of the CDR3 is 16 residues. With V trimmed by 3 bases and J by 4 bases, 11 bases remained unmatched. In DNA, the CDR3 is TGTGCCAGCAGCTTTGGCGCTAGCGGTGCCCCAGAGACCCAGTACTTC. It codes for CASSFGASGAPETQYF.

The chain couples TRBV28 to TRBJ2-7; 7 bases line up with TRBD1. The junction had 2 bases not matched to a gene; V was cut back by 2 bases and J by 7 bases. The CDR3 sequence is 12 residues long. Germline CDR1 is MDHEN and CDR2 is SYDVKM. CDR3 region: CASSLPGGEQYF. CDR3 sequence (DNA): TGTGCCAGCAGTTTACCAGGGGGAGAGCAGTACTTC.

J is TRBJ2-2 and V is TRBV27; TRBD1 matches 7 bases. The CDR3 extends over 16 amino acids. Unmatched junction bases numbered 5, after V lost 4 bases and J lost 0 bases. The germline CDR1 and CDR2 sequences are MNHEY and SMNVEV (reference sequence). The CDR3 loop reads CASSSRQGPNTGELFF. The CDR3 DNA is TGTGCCAGCAGTTCCCGACAGGGACCGAACACCGGGGAGCTGTTTTTT.

J is TRBJ1-4 and V is TRBV9; unclear D gene. CDR3 length equals 12 residues. Trimming removed 4 bases from V and 7 bases from J, with 8 bases in between. Germline V CDR1 and CDR2: SGDLS, YYNGEE. The chain's CDR3 is CASSPGGEKLFF. The CDR3 bases are TGTGCCAGCAGCCCCGGCGGTGAAAAACTGTTTTTT.

The chain's CDR3 is CASNRALENYGYTF. CDR3 bases: TGTGCCAGCAACCGAGCCTTAGAGAACTATGGCTACACCTTC. The chain is built from TRBV5-6 and TRBJ1-2; no firm D call. Germline CDR1 SGHDT, CDR2 YYEEEE. This CDR3 has 14 residues. V was shortened by 6 bases and J by 2 bases, with 14 bases between the two germline ends. The whole variable domain, filled in from reference TRBV5-6 and TRBJ1-2, reads DAGVTQSPTHLIKTRGQQVTLRCSPKSGHDTVSWYQQALGQGPQFIFQYYEEEERQRGNFPDRFSGHQFPNYSSELNVNALLLGDSALYLCASNRALENYGYTFGSGTRLTVV.

The chain joins TRBV27 to TRBJ2-7; D gene ambiguous. V lost 9 bases, J lost 3 bases, and 12 bases lay in between. The CDR3 contains 12 residues. CDR1 is MNHEY, CDR2 SMNVEV, per germline (reference sequence). This chain's CDR3 is CASNSTLYEQYF. DNA for the CDR3: TGTGCCAGTAACAGTACCCTCTACGAGCAGTACTTC.

The rearrangement uses TRBV19 and TRBJ2-1, with D tentatively TRBD2 (5 bases). There are 13 residues in the CDR3. CDR1 is LNHDA and CDR2 is SQIVND in the germline V gene (reference sequence). The V end was cut by 1 base, the J end by 8 bases, with 9 bases between. CDR3 region: CASSIAFGDEQFF. In DNA, the CDR3 is TGTGCCAGTAGTATAGCTTTCGGGGATGAGCAGTTCTTC.

The rearrangement links TRBV4-3 to TRBJ1-1; D call uncertain. Trimming stripped 0 bases from V and 8 bases from J, with 10 bases between. Germline V gives CDR1 LGHNA, CDR2 YSLEER. This CDR3 is 13 amino acids long. The CDR3 DNA follows: TGCGCCAGCAGCCAAGATCTACTGACGGAAGCTTTCTTT. Its protein is CASSQDLLTEAFF.

This clone was seen a few times. Other DNA sequences in this specimen translate into the identical CDR3. The V and J genes are TRBV15 and TRBJ2-5, with 8 nucleotides matching TRBD2. This CDR3 is 13 amino acids long. Per germline, CDR1 LNHNV and CDR2 YYDKDF (reference sequence). J was trimmed by 5 bases and V by 3 bases; bases with no gene match: 2. The CDR3 nucleotides are TGTGCCACCAGCAGGATAGCGGGGGAGACCCAGTACTTC. Protein product: CATSRIAGETQYF.

The sample holds one count of this clone. The chain links TRBV5-1 to TRBJ1-2, with no clear D. The V gene's germline CDR1 is SGHRS and CDR2 YFSETQ. V was cut by 4 bases and J by 4 bases, with 11 bases left in between. The CDR3 has 13 residues. CDR3 amino acids: CASSLVGIYGYTF. CDR3 coding DNA: TGCGCCAGCAGCCTGGTGGGGATCTATGGCTACACCTTC.

V and J are TRBV7-2 and TRBJ1-2, with 9 bases that match TRBD1. Trimming at V came to 1 base and at J to 8 bases, leaving 17 bases not matched to a gene. CDR3 length: 18 amino acids. CDR1 is SGHTA, CDR2 FQGNSA, per germline. This CDR3 reads CASSLGGKTGGSPRGYTF. The CDR3, as DNA: TGTGCCAGCAGCTTAGGGGGAAAAACAGGGGGCTCTCCTAGGGGCTACACCTTC.

The chain recombines TRBV5-6 with TRBJ2-7; the D gene is possibly TRBD2 (7 bases). V gave up 6 bases and J gave up 7 bases, with 17 bases separating them. In germline, CDR1 is SGHDT, CDR2 YYEEEE. This CDR3 is built from 13 residues. CDR3 coding DNA: TGTGCCAGCACCCTTGGGGGGGCCGAAGAGCAGTACTTC. Amino acids: CASTLGGAEEQYF.

V usage is TRBV11-2 and J usage is TRBJ2-2, with D possibly being TRBD2 (6 bases). Germline CDR1 reads SGHAT; CDR2 reads FQNNGV. V lost 4 bases to trimming and J lost 1 base, with 7 bases between them. The CDR3 spans 14 residues. The CDR3 DNA reads as TGTGCCAGCAGCTGGGGGGTGAACACCGGGGAGCTGTTTTTT. As protein: CASSWGVNTGELFF.

The chain uses TRBV19 and TRBJ2-7; TRBD1 matches at 11 bases. The J segment lost 7 bases and the V segment lost 7 bases, leaving 12 bases of the junction unmatched. Germline-derived CDR1 and CDR2 are LNHDA and SQIVND (reference sequence). This CDR3 spans 15 amino acids. This CDR3 reads CASTGQGARAREQYF. The CDR3, as DNA: TGTGCCAGTACCGGACAGGGGGCGCGGGCTCGTGAGCAGTACTTC.

This clone turned up a few times. The chain carries TRBV6-5 and TRBJ1-5; 10 bases fit TRBD1. CDR1 is MNHEY and CDR2 is SVGAGI in the germline V gene. J was trimmed by 4 bases and V by 8 bases; bases with no gene match: 8. The CDR3 extends over 15 amino acids. The CDR3 DNA sequence: TGTGCCAGCTGGACCGGACAGGGGGGGAATCAGCCCCAGCATTTT. As protein: CASWTGQGGNQPQHF.

This clone was picked up a small number of times. In DNA form, the CDR3 reads TGTGCCAACCAAACCGGGGAACCCGGGGAGCTGTTTTTT. As protein: CANQTGEPGELFF. The V and J genes are TRBV6-5 and TRBJ2-2; a weak D match, TRBD2 (5 bases). The V end lost 10 bases, the J end lost 6 bases, and 15 bases lay between the germline ends. Germline V CDR1 and CDR2: MNHEY, SVGAGI. The CDR3 is 13 residues long.

CDR3 DNA sequence: TGCGCCAGCAGCCAGGGAGGGGGGAAAGCTTATAGCACAGATACGCAGTATTTT. This translates into CASSQGGGKAYSTDTQYF. This chain links TRBV4-3 with TRBJ2-3, with a tentative D call TRBD2 (7 bases). This CDR3 comprises 18 residues. Deletions cut 3 bases from V and 0 bases from J, with 19 bases between. Germline V gene data show CDR1 as LGHNA and CDR2 as YSLEER.

The chain has TRBV4-1 and TRBJ2-5; the D gene is possibly TRBD2 (5 bases). The CDR3 is 15 amino acids. V was shortened by 1 base and J by 2 bases, with 11 bases between the two germline ends. Germline V gene sequence: CDR1 MGHRA, CDR2 YSYEKL. Here the CDR3 DNA reads TGCGCCAGCAGCCAAGGGTTAGCGCGGCAAGAGACCCAGTACTTC. Protein: CASSQGLARQETQYF.

This chain connects TRBV18 to TRBJ1-4; the D is unclear. Trimming removed 6 bases from V and 8 bases from J, with 10 bases in between. CDR1 and CDR2 (germline): KGHSH, LQKENI. This CDR3 has 12 residues. The CDR3 here is CASSYDKEKLFF. CDR3 DNA: TGTGCCAGCTCGTACGACAAAGAAAAACTGTTTTTT.

This sequence joins TRBV7-8 and TRBJ2-3; D is unresolved. Germline lookup yields CDR1 SGHVS and CDR2 FQNEAQ. V was shortened by 2 bases and J by 7 bases, with 10 bases between the two germline ends. This CDR3 region has 13 residues. The CDR3 DNA is TGTGCCAGCAGCTTAACTTCAAAGCATACGCAGTATTTT. Translation: CASSLTSKHTQYF.

The CDR3 reads CAWSSGTGSYGYTF. The CDR3 DNA follows: TGTGCCTGGAGCTCGGGGACAGGGAGCTATGGCTACACCTTC. This chain connects TRBV30 to TRBJ1-2; TRBD1 matches at 9 bases. CDR1 and CDR2 (germline): GTSNPN, SVGIG (reference sequence). This CDR3 contains 14 residues. V lost 3 bases, J lost 4 bases, and 6 bases stayed unmatched.

This chain connects TRBV27 to TRBJ2-7, with a weak D call TRBD2 (5 bases). Deletions cut 5 bases from V and 6 bases from J, with 14 bases between. The CDR3 has 13 residues. Per the germline V gene, CDR1 is MNHEY and CDR2 is SMNVEV (reference sequence). The CDR3 coding sequence is TGTGCCAGCAGTCCACGGGGATGGGGCGAGCAGTACTTC. Translated, it gives CASSPRGWGEQYF.

The chain uses TRBV27 and TRBJ2-7; D possibly uses TRBD1 or TRBD2 (6 bases each). The CDR3 runs to 15 residues. Trimming took 5 bases from V and 4 from J, leaving 18 bases between them. Germline V gene data show CDR1 as MNHEY and CDR2 as SMNVEV (reference sequence). CDR3 in amino acids: CASSLHLGGGYEQYF. The CDR3 DNA sequence: TGTGCCAGCAGTCTCCACTTAGGAGGGGGTTACGAGCAGTACTTC.

The J gene is TRBJ2-1, the V gene TRBV6-1, with D perhaps TRBD2 (6 bases). V lost 4 bases and J lost 0, with 16 bases in between. From germline, CDR1 is MNHNS and CDR2 SASEGT. The CDR3 runs to 17 residues. Written as DNA, the CDR3 is TGTGCCAGCAGTGTGACAGAGGCGACTAGCTCCTACAATGAGCAGTTCTTC. Its protein is CASSVTEATSSYNEQFF.

This sequence joins TRBV7-6 and TRBJ2-6, with D hard to call. Per germline, CDR1 SGHVS and CDR2 FNYEAQ. CDR3 length: 16 residues. V was cut by 5 bases and J by 0 bases, with 11 bases left in between. CDR3 region: CASSPLQRSGANVLTF. The DNA of the CDR3 is TGTGCCAGCAGCCCCCTGCAGCGCTCTGGGGCCAACGTCCTGACTTTC.

This chain connects TRBV4-1 to TRBJ2-7, with a weak D call TRBD1 (6 bases). Trimming left V 0 bases short and J 3 bases short, with 12 bases between. The CDR3 contains 15 residues. Germline assignment: CDR1 MGHRA and CDR2 YSYEKL. The CDR3 DNA is TGCGCCAGCAGCCAAGAAAGGGGGAGCGGCTACGAGCAGTACTTC. The encoded protein is CASSQERGSGYEQYF.

The chain links TRBV9 to TRBJ2-7; 8 positions match TRBD2. The germline CDR1 and CDR2 sequences are SGDLS and YYNGEE. The CDR3 is made up of 13 amino acids. J was trimmed by 7 bases and V by 0 bases; bases with no gene match: 3. In nucleotides, the CDR3 is TGTGCCAGCAGCGTAGAATTAGCGGGGGAGCAGTACTTC. It yields the protein CASSVELAGEQYF.